The 14 T cell receptor beta chains below were found in one sample sequenced in a study of T cell changes during pregnancy in multiple sclerosis. The assay was immunoSEQ multiplex PCR, and TCRdb's table has in-frame clones only and misses some. The sample has about 39,000 clones, 85% to 95% seen once. The sequences come from CD4+ T cells from peripheral blood mononuclear cells, collected in the third trimester of pregnancy. The receptors were gathered from a female donor in good health, enrolled as a control in a pregnancy study.

This chain uses TRBV6-1 with TRBJ1-4; 8 positions agree with TRBD1. CDR3 length: 13 amino acids. J lost 4 bases, V lost 10 bases, and 5 bases had no gene match. Germline CDR1 reads MNHNS; CDR2 reads SASEGT. The CDR3 coding sequence is TGTGCCACCACCGGGACAGGTAATGAAAAACTGTTTTTT. Translation: CATTGTGNEKLFF.

J is TRBJ2-7 and V is TRBV19, with D tentatively TRBD2 (5 bases). Trimming took 0 bases from V and 3 from J, leaving 12 bases between them. CDR3 length equals 15 residues. CDR1 is LNHDA and CDR2 is SQIVND in the germline V gene (reference sequence). The CDR3 loop reads CASSIDIEGFYEQYF. CDR3 nucleotide sequence: TGTGCCAGTAGTATAGATATCGAGGGCTTCTACGAGCAGTACTTC.

The CDR3 region has the DNA TGTGCCAGCAGCCAAGAGGGAACAGGGGGATATTACGAGCAGTACTTC. Its protein is CASSQEGTGGYYEQYF. The V call is TRBV4-2, the J call TRBJ2-7; 8 positions agree with TRBD1. The germline CDR1 and CDR2 sequences are LGHNA and YNFKEQ. The V gene end was trimmed by 0 bases and the J gene end by 4 bases; junction bases not matched to a gene: 8. This CDR3 contains 16 residues.

The genes are TRBV25-1 and TRBJ2-5; D is perhaps TRBD2 (5 bases). The CDR3 is 14 residues long. Trimming stripped 1 base from V and 5 bases from J, with 11 bases between. Looked up from germline, CDR1 is MGHDK and CDR2 is SYGVNS. Here the CDR3 DNA reads TGTGCCAGCAGTGAATGGACGGGATGGGAGACCCAGTACTTC. This encodes CASSEWTGWETQYF.

The rearrangement joins TRBV18 to TRBJ2-3, with D possibly TRBD1 on 7 matching bases. Germline V CDR1 and CDR2: KGHSH, LQKENI. Trimming pared 3 bases from V and 0 bases from J, leaving 13 bases between. The CDR3 loop spans 16 amino acids. CDR3 amino acids: CASSPKTGTSTDTQYF. In DNA form, the CDR3 reads TGTGCCAGCTCACCGAAGACAGGGACTAGCACAGATACGCAGTATTTT.

V gene TRBV11-2 combines with J gene TRBJ2-3; D perhaps matches TRBD1 (6 bases). CDR1 and CDR2 (germline): SGHAT, FQNNGV. Trimming took 5 bases from V and 0 from J, leaving 15 bases between them. The CDR3 loop spans 16 amino acids. The DNA of the CDR3 is TGTGCCAGCAGCCCCAGGGGAGATTTTAGCACAGATACGCAGTATTTT. Protein: CASSPRGDFSTDTQYF.

The rearrangement links TRBV7-2 to TRBJ1-1; 9 bases line up with TRBD1. Trimming took 5 bases from V and 8 from J; bases not matched to a gene: 12. Germline V lookup: CDR1 SGHTA, CDR2 FQGNSA. CDR3 length equals 15 residues. DNA of the CDR3: TGTGCCAGCAGCCCCCAGTTTACAGGGGGCGTAGAAGCTTTCTTT. Residues: CASSPQFTGGVEAFF.

For the CDR3, the DNA is TGTGCCAGCAGCCACAGGACAGGGGCTTACGATACGCAGTATTTT. Amino acids: CASSHRTGAYDTQYF. The chain couples TRBV14 to TRBJ2-3; TRBD1 aligns across 9 bases. The CDR3 has 15 amino acids. Germline values: CDR1 SGHDN, CDR2 FVKESK. Trimming cost V 3 bases and J 6 bases; bases outside gene matches: 7.

DNA of the CDR3: TGTGCCAGCAGCGTAGCTGGACGGGGGGGCCTGGAGACCCAGTACTTC. This translates into CASSVAGRGGLETQYF. The J gene is TRBJ2-5, the V gene TRBV9; the match to TRBD2 covers 8 bases. The trim removed 0 bases at V and 5 bases at J, leaving 9 bases unmatched. The germline CDR1 and CDR2 sequences are SGDLS and YYNGEE. This CDR3 region has 16 residues.

The chain employs TRBV6-1 and TRBJ2-3; 7 bases are shared with TRBD2. Germline lookup yields CDR1 MNHNS and CDR2 SASEGT. CDR3 length: 14 amino acids. CDR3 sequence (DNA): TGTGTAGTCGGGCGGGAGAGGTTTCCAGATACGCAGTATTTT. Its translation is CVVGRERFPDTQYF.

The chain couples TRBV18 to TRBJ1-1, with D tentatively TRBD1 (6 bases). CDR3 length: 14 residues. Per germline, CDR1 KGHSH and CDR2 LQKENI. V lost 6 bases and J lost 0, with 11 bases in between. The CDR3 DNA follows: TGTGCCAGCTCCCCGGACAGAATGAACACTGAAGCTTTCTTT. This sequence encodes CASSPDRMNTEAFF. Filled out from reference TRBV18 and TRBJ1-1, the complete variable domain reads NAGVMQNPRHLVRRRGQEARLRCSPMKGHSHVYWYRQLPEEGLKFMVYLQKENIIDESGMPKERFSAEFPKEGPSILRIQQVVRGDSAAYFCASSPDRMNTEAFFGQGTRLTVV.

CDR3 coding DNA: TGTGCCAAACGCCACAGGAACCGGGACAGCGGGGAGCTGTTTTTT. Its protein is CAKRHRNRDSGELFF. The chain couples TRBV21-1 to TRBJ2-2; the D call TRBD1 from the table was never checked on the DNA. TRBV21-1 is a pseudogene. CDR3 length equals 15 residues.

To note about this clone: One junction end disagrees with the germline gene, perhaps due to a read error. The J gene is TRBJ1-6, the V gene TRBV7-7; 7 bases agree with TRBD1. Germline CDR1 SSHAT, CDR2 FNYEAQ (reference sequence). The CDR3 covers 13 residues. CDR3 sequence (DNA): TGTGCTAGCAGCCTAGACAGGGATTCACCCCTCCACTTT. It encodes CASSLDRDSPLHF.

The chain couples TRBV7-2 to TRBJ2-3; 11 bases align to TRBD2. The CDR3 extends over 17 amino acids. CDR1 SGHTA and CDR2 FQGNSA come from the germline V gene. Losses at the gene ends were 3 bases for V and 0 bases for J; bases not matched to a gene: 5. The CDR3 nucleotides read TGTGCCAGCAGCTTTAGCGGGGGGGAGACTAGCACAGATACGCAGTATTTT. Translation: CASSFSGGETSTDTQYF.